The 27 T cell receptor beta chains below were found in one sample sequenced in a study of cytomegalovirus exposure and HLA in healthy donors. The PCR ran on 60 Vbeta and 13 Jbeta primers. Some clones are missing from TCRdb's copy, which holds only in-frame ones; the method was immunoSEQ multiplex PCR. Of approximately 190,000 clones in the sample, about 70% were seen once. The specimen sequenced was PBMCs. Receptor source: a woman in her thirties in good health and CMV-seronegative.

CDR3 bases: TGTGCCAGCAGCAATCAGGGCAGAGGAGGCTACACCTTC. This encodes CASSNQGRGGYTF. This sequence joins TRBV7-9 and TRBJ1-2, with D maybe TRBD1 (5 bases). This CDR3 comprises 13 residues. Trimming stripped 5 bases from V and 8 bases from J, with 15 bases between. Per the germline V gene, CDR1 is SEHNR and CDR2 is FQNEAQ (reference sequence).

This chain links TRBV4-3 with TRBJ2-7, with D possibly being TRBD2 (5 bases). The CDR3 extends over 18 amino acids. In germline, CDR1 is LGHNA, CDR2 YSLEER. The ends were cut back, 2 bases at V and 5 bases at J, with 25 bases in the middle. DNA for the CDR3: TGCGCCAGCAGCCAACGAATGGTTAGGAGCGAGGCCGGGAACGAGCAGTACTTC. Translated, it gives CASSQRMVRSEAGNEQYF.

This clone has just one count. The chain is built from TRBV2 and TRBJ1-2; 11 bases map to TRBD1. The CDR3 totals 15 residues. V dropped 6 bases and J dropped 4; count of bases not matched to a gene: 7. Looked up from germline, CDR1 is SNHLY and CDR2 is FYNNEI. CDR3 in DNA: TGTGCCAGCAGCTTCACCGGGACAGGGGGCTATGGCTACACCTTC. Translated, it gives CASSFTGTGGYGYTF.

The rearrangement uses TRBV5-1 and TRBJ2-1; 12 nucleotides match TRBD1. CDR1 is SGHRS and CDR2 is YFSETQ in the germline V gene. CDR3 length: 16 amino acids. The V and J ends lost 3 bases and 9 bases, in that order; junction bases with no gene match: 10. The DNA for the CDR3 is TGCGCCAGCAGCTCGACCCGGGACAGGGGGCGTGGTGAGCAGTTCTTC. It specifies CASSSTRDRGRGEQFF.

V is TRBV5-1 and J is TRBJ2-5; 7 bases are a match to TRBD2. The trim removed 3 bases at V and 11 bases at J, leaving 13 bases unmatched. Per germline, CDR1 SGHRS and CDR2 YFSETQ. The CDR3 runs to 14 residues. DNA of the CDR3: TGCGCCAGCAGCTCCTCTGGGAGGGGTAGGGAGCAGTACTTC. It codes for CASSSSGRGREQYF.

This clone was observed a single time. This chain connects TRBV2 to TRBJ1-3, with 9 positions matching TRBD1. V dropped 3 bases and J dropped 3; count of bases not matched to a gene: 9. The CDR3 is made up of 17 amino acids. Germline V gene sequence: CDR1 SNHLY, CDR2 FYNNEI. The CDR3 DNA reads TGTGCCAGCAGTGATGGGGACAGGGTGGGAAATGGAAACACCATATATTTT. Translation: CASSDGDRVGNGNTIYF.

This clone showed up just a few times. The chain links TRBV6-5 to TRBJ2-5; 8 bases match TRBD2. Losses at the gene ends were 5 bases for V and 5 bases for J; bases not matched to a gene: 10. CDR3 length: 15 residues. Germline V gives CDR1 MNHEY, CDR2 SVGAGI. The CDR3 reads CASSQLAGWGETQYF. The CDR3 DNA sequence: TGTGCCAGCAGTCAATTAGCGGGGTGGGGGGAGACCCAGTACTTC.

The chain recombines TRBV9 with TRBJ1-2, with 9 bases aligning to TRBD1. Trimming took 1 base from V and 7 from J; bases not matched to a gene: 8. Germline V gives CDR1 SGDLS, CDR2 YYNGEE. The CDR3 consists of 15 residues. Here the CDR3 DNA reads TGTGCCAGCAGCGTATTCACAGGGGGCGGGGGTGGCTACACCTTC. It yields the protein CASSVFTGGGGGYTF.

The gene calls are TRBV20-1 and TRBJ2-2; D not certain. The CDR3 extends over 11 amino acids. The ends were cut back, 5 bases at V and 7 bases at J, with 8 bases in the middle. Germline loops: CDR1 DFQATT, CDR2 SNEGSKA (reference sequence). CDR3 bases: TGCAGTGCTGCTAGGCGCGGGGAGCTGTTTTTT. It encodes CSAARRGELFF.

V gene TRBV4-1 combines with J gene TRBJ1-5; maybe TRBD1 (5 bases). Trimming took 4 bases from V and 1 from J, leaving 17 bases between them. Germline V CDR1 and CDR2: MGHRA, YSYEKL. The CDR3 length is 17 residues. CDR3 in amino acids: CASSRGGTDLSNQPQHF. The DNA for the CDR3 is TGCGCCAGCAGCCGAGGCGGGACTGATTTAAGCAATCAGCCCCAGCATTTT.

The chain couples TRBV18 to TRBJ1-5, with TRBD1 identical over 11 bases. Per the germline V gene, CDR1 is KGHSH and CDR2 is LQKENI. The CDR3 extends over 15 amino acids. J gave up 4 bases and V 3 bases, and 2 bases lay outside the gene matches. Here the CDR3 reads CASSPGQGANQPQHF. In nucleotides, the CDR3 is TGTGCCAGCTCACCCGGACAGGGGGCAAATCAGCCCCAGCATTTT.

This chain links TRBV11-2 with TRBJ2-7; 9 nucleotides agree with TRBD2. V shed 0 bases and J 8 bases; nucleotides not matched to a gene: 14. The CDR3 spans 17 residues. Germline CDR1 is SGHAT and CDR2 is FQNNGV. The CDR3 coding sequence is TGTGCCAGCAGCTTAGATGGGAGCGGGGGGCCGTTCGGAAAGCAGTACTTC. Its translation is CASSLDGSGGPFGKQYF.

This clone was seen a few times. This rearrangement joins TRBV13 to TRBJ2-2; 9 bases are shared with TRBD1. In germline, CDR1 is PRHDT, CDR2 FYEKMQ (reference sequence). The CDR3 sequence is 17 residues long. V was pared by 4 bases and J by 0 bases, with 6 bases of the junction left unmatched. The chain's CDR3 is CASSSRTGAANTGELFF. Written as DNA, the CDR3 is TGTGCCAGCAGCTCCCGGACAGGGGCAGCGAACACCGGGGAGCTGTTTTTT.

This clone was counted only a few times. V and J are TRBV10-1 and TRBJ1-1; no reliable D call. V lost 8 bases to trimming and J lost 0 bases, with 7 bases between them. The CDR3 sequence is 12 residues long. Germline V gene lookup returns CDR1 WNHNN and CDR2 SYGVQD (reference sequence). CDR3 residues: CASLGLNTEAFF. In DNA, the CDR3 is TGCGCCAGCCTGGGCTTGAACACTGAAGCTTTCTTT.

A word on this clone: The same CDR3 is also encoded by other DNA sequences in this sample. The rearrangement links TRBV4-1 to TRBJ2-7, with D maybe TRBD1 (5 bases). Trimming removed 1 base from V and 3 bases from J, with 7 bases in between. CDR1 and CDR2 (germline): MGHRA, YSYEKL. The CDR3 covers 13 residues. DNA of the CDR3: TGCGCCAGCAGCCAAGGGGGCGGCTACGAGCAGTACTTC. Encoded protein: CASSQGGGYEQYF.

This clone is a singleton in its sample. This chain joins TRBV11-2 and TRBJ1-5; unclear D gene. V shed 8 bases and J shed 1 base, with 9 bases lying between them. The germline V gene has CDR1 SGHAT and CDR2 FQNNGV. The CDR3 is made up of 13 amino acids. DNA for the CDR3: TGTGCCAGCCGGGAACGAAGCAATCAGCCCCAGCATTTT. It encodes CASRERSNQPQHF.

This clone was detected once. J is TRBJ2-2 and V is TRBV11-3; 7 bases map to TRBD1. The CDR3 runs 16 residues. Germline CDR1 is SGHNT and CDR2 is YENEEA. V dropped 5 bases and J dropped 1; count of bases not matched to a gene: 7. CDR3 region: CASSHDRERNTGELFF. Written as DNA, the CDR3 is TGTGCCAGCAGCCATGACAGGGAGCGGAACACCGGGGAGCTGTTTTTT.

The chain couples TRBV29-1 to TRBJ1-2; 7 bases match TRBD1. V trimming: 6 bases; J trimming: 7 bases; junction bases outside the gene matches: 5. The CDR3 runs to 11 residues. CDR1 and CDR2 (germline): SQVTM, ANQGSEA. CDR3 coding DNA: TGCAGCGTCGTAGGGGGCTCTGGCTACACCTTC. Protein product: CSVVGGSGYTF.

This clone turned up a few times. The chain is built from TRBV7-2 and TRBJ2-1, with TRBD2 matching 8 bases. The trim removed 1 base at V and 4 bases at J, leaving 9 bases unmatched. CDR1 is SGHTA and CDR2 is FQGNSA in the germline V gene. The CDR3 extends over 17 amino acids. The CDR3: CASSLVAGASGYNEQFF. Written as DNA, the CDR3 is TGTGCCAGCAGCTTAGTGGCCGGGGCTAGCGGGTACAATGAGCAGTTCTTC. Full variable domain (missing parts from reference TRBV7-2 and TRBJ2-1): GAGVSQSPSNKVTEKGKDVELRCDPISGHTALYWYRQSLGQGLEFLIYFQGNSAPDKSGLPSDRFSAERTGGSVSTLTIQRTQQEDSAVYLCASSLVAGASGYNEQFFGPGTRLTVL.

The chain combines TRBV10-2 with TRBJ1-5; D is unclear. The ends were cut back, 6 bases at V and 4 bases at J, with 19 bases in the middle. Germline V lookup: CDR1 WSHSY, CDR2 SAAADI. The CDR3 contains 16 residues. The CDR3 is CASSLYRGSENQPQHF. CDR3 DNA sequence: TGCGCCAGCAGCCTTTACCGTGGCAGCGAAAATCAGCCCCAGCATTTT.

The V call is TRBV4-1, the J call TRBJ1-6; no clear D. Trimming pared 4 bases from V and 0 bases from J, leaving 13 bases between. Germline values: CDR1 MGHRA, CDR2 YSYEKL. This CDR3 region has 17 residues. The CDR3 is CASSPGRLSSYNSPLHF. The CDR3 DNA is TGCGCCAGCAGCCCCGGTCGGTTGAGCTCCTATAATTCACCCCTCCACTTT.

In this sample, this clone turned up a few times. The rearrangement uses TRBV6-6 and TRBJ1-2; D is possibly TRBD1 (6 bases). CDR1 and CDR2 (germline): MNHNY, SVGAGI (reference sequence). The CDR3 consists of 12 residues. Trimming took off 10 bases at V and 1 base at J, with 10 bases between the two ends. In nucleotides, the CDR3 is TGTGCCATCCTAGGGGGTAACTATGGCTACACCTTC. This translates into CAILGGNYGYTF.

This sequence joins TRBV7-2 and TRBJ2-3; 10 bases line up with TRBD2. Germline CDR1 is SGHTA and CDR2 is FQGNSA. The CDR3 spans 17 residues. Germline trimming cut 4 bases from V and 1 base from J; bases unmatched to any gene: 8. Here the CDR3 reads CASSSRALAGRTDTQYF. In DNA form, the CDR3 reads TGTGCCAGCAGCTCGCGCGCACTAGCGGGACGCACAGATACGCAGTATTTT.

The rearrangement uses TRBV10-3 and TRBJ2-7, with D possibly being TRBD2 (5 bases). V lost 4 bases to trimming and J lost 3 bases, with 22 bases between them. This CDR3 spans 17 amino acids. The V gene's germline CDR1 is ENHRY and CDR2 SYGVKD. The CDR3 protein is CAISGPQRRHQNYEQYF. The CDR3 bases are TGTGCCATCAGTGGCCCCCAGCGGAGGCACCAAAACTACGAGCAGTACTTC.

The chain has TRBV4-1 and TRBJ2-7; weak D call: TRBD1 (5 bases). V was pared by 3 bases and J by 1 base, with 19 bases between. Germline loops: CDR1 MGHRA, CDR2 YSYEKL. The CDR3 runs to 17 residues. The CDR3 DNA follows: TGCGCCAGCAGCCATTCGATCAGGGCCGAAGGGTCCTACGAGCAGTACTTC. Its protein is CASSHSIRAEGSYEQYF.

This clone has only a few counts. This chain joins TRBV7-2 and TRBJ2-1, with D unclear. Germline V gene lookup returns CDR1 SGHTA and CDR2 FQGNSA. This CDR3 has 15 amino acids. The ends were cut back, 3 bases at V and 0 bases at J, with 9 bases in the middle. The CDR3 protein is CASSFSLSSYNEQFF. CDR3 DNA: TGTGCCAGCAGCTTTTCTCTCAGCTCCTACAATGAGCAGTTCTTC.

The V call is TRBV11-2, the J call TRBJ1-1, with a tentative D call TRBD1 (5 bases). V was trimmed by 5 bases and J by 0 bases, leaving 13 bases between them. This CDR3 is built from 15 residues. Germline V gene data show CDR1 as SGHAT and CDR2 as FQNNGV. The CDR3 DNA follows: TGTGCCAGCAGCCCCCAGGGCCCCATGAACACTGAAGCTTTCTTT. It yields the protein CASSPQGPMNTEAFF.